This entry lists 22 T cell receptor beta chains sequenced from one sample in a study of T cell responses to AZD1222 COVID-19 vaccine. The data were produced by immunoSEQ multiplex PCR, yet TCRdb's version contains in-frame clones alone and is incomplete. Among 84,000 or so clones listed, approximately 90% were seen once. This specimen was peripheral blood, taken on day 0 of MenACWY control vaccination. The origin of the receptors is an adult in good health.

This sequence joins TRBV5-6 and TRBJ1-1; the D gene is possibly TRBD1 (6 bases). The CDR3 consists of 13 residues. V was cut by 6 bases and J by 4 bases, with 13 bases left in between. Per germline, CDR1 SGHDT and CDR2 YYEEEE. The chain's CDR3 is CASTQGGITEAFF. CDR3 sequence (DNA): TGTGCCAGCACGCAAGGGGGGATCACTGAAGCTTTCTTT.

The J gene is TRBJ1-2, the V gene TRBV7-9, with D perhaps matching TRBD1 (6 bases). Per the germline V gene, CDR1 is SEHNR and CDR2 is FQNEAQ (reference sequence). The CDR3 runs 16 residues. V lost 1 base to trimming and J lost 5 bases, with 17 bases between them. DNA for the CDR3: TGTGCCAGCAGCTTAGAGGGGGGAAGGGGATCATATGGCTACACCTTC. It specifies CASSLEGGRGSYGYTF.

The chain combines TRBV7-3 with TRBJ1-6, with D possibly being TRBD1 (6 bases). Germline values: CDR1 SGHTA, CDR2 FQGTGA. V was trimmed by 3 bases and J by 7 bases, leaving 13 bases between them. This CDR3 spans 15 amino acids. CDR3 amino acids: CASSFPGQKNSPLHF. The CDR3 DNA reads TGTGCCAGCAGCTTCCCAGGACAGAAGAATTCACCCCTCCACTTT.

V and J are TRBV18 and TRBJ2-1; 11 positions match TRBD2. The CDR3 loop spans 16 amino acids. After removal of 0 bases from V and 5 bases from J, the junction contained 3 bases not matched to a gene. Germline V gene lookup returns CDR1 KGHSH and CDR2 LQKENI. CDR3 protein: CASSPPGTSGNNEQFF. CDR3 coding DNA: TGTGCCAGCTCACCACCCGGGACTAGCGGCAACAATGAGCAGTTCTTC.

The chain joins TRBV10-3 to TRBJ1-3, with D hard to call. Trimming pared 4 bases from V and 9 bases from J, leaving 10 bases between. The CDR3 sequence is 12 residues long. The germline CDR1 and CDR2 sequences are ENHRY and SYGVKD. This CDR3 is CAISAREGTIYF. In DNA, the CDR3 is TGTGCCATCAGTGCCCGGGAAGGCACCATATATTTT.

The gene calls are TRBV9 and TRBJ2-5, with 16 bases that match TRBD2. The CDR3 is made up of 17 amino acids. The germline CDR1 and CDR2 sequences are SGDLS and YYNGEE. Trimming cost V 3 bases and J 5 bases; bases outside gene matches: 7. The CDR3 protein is CASSAGLAGGPWETQYF. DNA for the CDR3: TGTGCCAGCAGCGCGGGACTAGCGGGGGGGCCGTGGGAGACCCAGTACTTC.

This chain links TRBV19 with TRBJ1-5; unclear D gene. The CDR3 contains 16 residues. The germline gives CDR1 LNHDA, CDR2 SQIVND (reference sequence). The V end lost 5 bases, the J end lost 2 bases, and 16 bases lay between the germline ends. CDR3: CASSPPSPGGNQPQHF. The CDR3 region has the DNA TGTGCCAGTAGTCCACCAAGCCCTGGGGGCAATCAGCCCCAGCATTTT.

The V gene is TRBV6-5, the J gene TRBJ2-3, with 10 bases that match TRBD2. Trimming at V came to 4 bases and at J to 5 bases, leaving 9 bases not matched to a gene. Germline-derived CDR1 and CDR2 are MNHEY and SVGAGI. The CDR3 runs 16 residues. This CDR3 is CASSFQRGGRGDTQYF. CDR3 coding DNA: TGTGCCAGCAGTTTCCAGCGGGGGGGCAGGGGAGATACGCAGTATTTT.

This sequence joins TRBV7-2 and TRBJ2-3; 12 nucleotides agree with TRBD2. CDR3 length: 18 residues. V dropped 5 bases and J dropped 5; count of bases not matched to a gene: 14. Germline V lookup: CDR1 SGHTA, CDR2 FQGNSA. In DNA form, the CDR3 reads TGTGCCAGCAGCCGTGGGTTTACTAGCGGGGGGCAAAGAGATACGCAGTATTTT. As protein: CASSRGFTSGGQRDTQYF.

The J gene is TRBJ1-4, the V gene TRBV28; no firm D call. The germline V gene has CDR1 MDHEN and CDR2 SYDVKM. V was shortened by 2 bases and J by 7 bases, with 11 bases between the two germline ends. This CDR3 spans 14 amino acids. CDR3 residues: CASSLRRIGEKLFF. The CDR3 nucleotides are TGTGCCAGCAGTTTACGCAGGATCGGTGAAAAACTGTTTTTT.

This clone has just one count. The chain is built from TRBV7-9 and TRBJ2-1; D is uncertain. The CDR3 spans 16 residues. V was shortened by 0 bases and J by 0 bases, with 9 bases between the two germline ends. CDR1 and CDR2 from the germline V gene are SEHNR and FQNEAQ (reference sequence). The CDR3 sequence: CASSLAVWDSYNEQFF. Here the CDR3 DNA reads TGTGCCAGCAGCTTAGCGGTGTGGGACTCCTACAATGAGCAGTTCTTC.

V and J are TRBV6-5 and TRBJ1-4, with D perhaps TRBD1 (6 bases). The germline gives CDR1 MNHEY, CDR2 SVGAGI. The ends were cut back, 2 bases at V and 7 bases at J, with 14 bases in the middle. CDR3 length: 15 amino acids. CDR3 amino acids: CASSYGGGEVEKLFF. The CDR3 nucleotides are TGTGCCAGCAGTTACGGGGGCGGTGAGGTTGAAAAACTGTTTTTT.

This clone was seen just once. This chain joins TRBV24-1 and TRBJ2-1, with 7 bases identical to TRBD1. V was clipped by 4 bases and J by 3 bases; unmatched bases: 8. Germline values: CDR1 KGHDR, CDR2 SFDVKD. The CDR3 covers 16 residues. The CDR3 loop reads CATSDPGTVLYNEQFF. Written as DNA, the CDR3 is TGTGCCACCAGTGACCCCGGGACAGTACTCTACAATGAGCAGTTCTTC.

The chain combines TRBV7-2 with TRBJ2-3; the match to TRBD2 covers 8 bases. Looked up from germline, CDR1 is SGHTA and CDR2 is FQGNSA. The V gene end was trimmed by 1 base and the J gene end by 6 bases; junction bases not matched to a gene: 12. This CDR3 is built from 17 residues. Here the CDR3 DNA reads TGTGCCAGCAGCTTAGGGGGACTAGGAGGAGCCATGGATACGCAGTATTTT. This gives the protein CASSLGGLGGAMDTQYF.

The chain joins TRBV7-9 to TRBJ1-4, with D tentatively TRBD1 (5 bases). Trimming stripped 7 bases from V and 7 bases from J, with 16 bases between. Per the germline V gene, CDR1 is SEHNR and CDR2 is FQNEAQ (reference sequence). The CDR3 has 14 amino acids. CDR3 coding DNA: TGTGCCAGCACCCTAGGGTCAGGGTTTGAAAAACTGTTTTTT. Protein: CASTLGSGFEKLFF.

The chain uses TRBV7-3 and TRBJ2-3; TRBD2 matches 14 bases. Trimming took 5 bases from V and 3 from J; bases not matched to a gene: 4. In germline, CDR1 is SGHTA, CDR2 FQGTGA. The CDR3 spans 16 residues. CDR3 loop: CASSRGTSGSTDTQYF. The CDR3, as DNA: TGTGCCAGCAGCCGGGGGACTAGCGGGAGTACAGATACGCAGTATTTT. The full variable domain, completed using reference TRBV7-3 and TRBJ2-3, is GAGVSQTPSNKVTEKGKYVELRCDPISGHTALYWYRQSLGQGPEFLIYFQGTGAADDSGLPNDRFFAVRPEGSVSTLKIQRTERGDSAVYLCASSRGTSGSTDTQYFGPGTRLTVL.

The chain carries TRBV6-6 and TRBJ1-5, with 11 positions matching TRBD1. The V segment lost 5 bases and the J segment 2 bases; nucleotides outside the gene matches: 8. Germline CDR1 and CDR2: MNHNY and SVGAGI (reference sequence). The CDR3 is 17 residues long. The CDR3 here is CASSPPSGQGGNQPQHF. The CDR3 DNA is TGTGCCAGCAGTCCACCTTCGGGACAGGGGGGCAATCAGCCCCAGCATTTT.

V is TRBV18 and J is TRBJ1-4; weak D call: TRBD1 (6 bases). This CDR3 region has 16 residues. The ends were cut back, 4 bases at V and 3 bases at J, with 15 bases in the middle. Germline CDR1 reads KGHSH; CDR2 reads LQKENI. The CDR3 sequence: CASSLRAPGANEKLFF. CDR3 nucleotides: TGTGCCAGCTCACTACGGGCCCCAGGGGCTAATGAAAAACTGTTTTTT.

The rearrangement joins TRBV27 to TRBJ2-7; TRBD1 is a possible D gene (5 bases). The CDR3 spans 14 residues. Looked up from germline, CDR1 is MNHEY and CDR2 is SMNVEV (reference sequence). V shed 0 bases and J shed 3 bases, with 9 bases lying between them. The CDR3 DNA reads TGTGCCAGCAGTTTATCCTGGCAGGGCTACGAGCAGTACTTC. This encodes CASSLSWQGYEQYF.

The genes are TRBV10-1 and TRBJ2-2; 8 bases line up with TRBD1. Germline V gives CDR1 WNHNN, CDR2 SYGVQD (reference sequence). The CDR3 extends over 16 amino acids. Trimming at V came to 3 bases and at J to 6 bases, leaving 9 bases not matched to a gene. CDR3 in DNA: TGCGCCAGCAGTGACCCCGGACAGGGAAAGGCCGGGGAGCTGTTTTTT. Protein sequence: CASSDPGQGKAGELFF.

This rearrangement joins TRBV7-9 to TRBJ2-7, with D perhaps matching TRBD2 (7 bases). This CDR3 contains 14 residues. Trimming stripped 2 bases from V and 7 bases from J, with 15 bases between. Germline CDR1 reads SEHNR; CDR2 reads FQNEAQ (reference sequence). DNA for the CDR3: TGTGCCAGCAGCTTAAAGGGGGGGCCTGTAGAGCAGTACTTC. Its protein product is CASSLKGGPVEQYF. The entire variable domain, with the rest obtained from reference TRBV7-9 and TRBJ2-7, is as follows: DTGVSQNPRHKITKRGQNVTFRCDPISEHNRLYWYRQTLGQGPEFLTYFQNEAQLEKSRLLSDRFSAERPKGSFSTLEIQRTEQGDSAMYLCASSLKGGPVEQYFGPGTRLTVT.

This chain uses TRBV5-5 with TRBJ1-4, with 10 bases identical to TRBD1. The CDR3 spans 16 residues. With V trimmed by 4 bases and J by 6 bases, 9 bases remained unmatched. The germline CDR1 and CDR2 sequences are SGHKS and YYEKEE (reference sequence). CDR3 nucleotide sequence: TGTGCCAGCAGCAACCTGTGGACAGGGGGAGATGAAAAACTGTTTTTT. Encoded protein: CASSNLWTGGDEKLFF.